These T cell receptor beta chains were read from a single sample in a study of identical twins. TCRdb called the 5' RACE reads again in MiXCR, with one record for every CDR3 protein. The repertoire holds roughly 1.6 million distinct CDR3 sequences, with 25% to 35% as singletons. The sequenced sample consisted of cord blood. These receptors originate from a newborn girl in good health. The conserved cysteine and the conserved F or W are not part of the CDR3 here. Rows may omit the clone size; those that give it use once, few, many or a size class.

CDR3 length: 9
V gene: TRBV12-3/TRBV12-4
J gene: TRBJ2-7
clone size: -
CDR3 protein: ASATAYEQY

CDR3 length: 10
V gene: TRBV9
J gene: TRBJ1-1
clone size: -
CDR3 protein: ASSARTTEAF

CDR3 length: 11
V gene: TRBV6-1
J gene: TRBJ2-3
clone size: few
CDR3 protein: ASSAHSTDTQY

CDR3 length: 11
V gene: TRBV12-3/TRBV12-4
J gene: TRBJ2-1
clone size: many
CDR3 protein: ASREGQYNEQF

CDR3 length: 12
V gene: TRBV6-1
J gene: TRBJ1-6
clone size: few
CDR3 protein: ASKPAGLNSPLH

CDR3 length: 15
V gene: TRBV28
J gene: TRBJ2-2
clone size: -
CDR3 protein: ARRTFPTWGGTGELF

CDR3 length: 13
V gene: TRBV6-1
J gene: TRBJ2-7
clone size: -
CDR3 protein: ASSDGLTGGYEQY

CDR3 length: 13
V gene: TRBV12-5
J gene: TRBJ2-5
clone size: many
CDR3 protein: ASAPGDRHQETQY

CDR3 length: 13
V gene: TRBV29-1
J gene: TRBJ2-3
clone size: -
CDR3 protein: SVVKGAPSTDTQY

CDR3 length: 13
V gene: TRBV6-6
J gene: TRBJ1-1
clone size: few
CDR3 protein: ASSYSAGGATEAF

CDR3 length: 12
V gene: TRBV6-1
J gene: TRBJ1-5
clone size: -
CDR3 protein: ASSETGGTQPQH

CDR3 length: 11
V gene: TRBV6-6
J gene: TRBJ2-4
clone size: -
CDR3 protein: ATGSLAKNIQY